The 32 T cell receptor beta chains listed next were all sequenced from one sample in a study of response to subunit inactivated influenza vaccine. One entry per CDR3 protein results from TCRdb running MiXCR on the RT-PCR reads. The table has about 500,000 distinct CDR3 sequences, 10% to 15% seen once. This sample comprised PBMCs from blood, obtained around seven weeks after vaccination. These TCRs come from a man in his fifties or sixties who received an inactivated influenza vaccine.

The rearrangement links TRBV28 to TRBJ1-2; perhaps TRBD1 as D (5 bases). The germline V gene has CDR1 MDHEN and CDR2 SYDVKM. The V end was cut by 3 bases, the J end by 4 bases, with 12 bases between. CDR3 length: 14 residues. CDR3 sequence (DNA): TGTGCCAGCAGTTTTACTCGGGGGATCTATGGCTACACCTTC. Its translation: CASSFTRGIYGYTF.

The CDR3 nucleotides are TGTGCCAGCAGTAAGATCAGGGTTAATGCCGTTCGTGAGACCCAGTACTTC. Translated, it gives CASSKIRVNAVRETQYF. This sequence joins TRBV28 and TRBJ2-5; possible D gene TRBD1, 5 bases. This CDR3 spans 17 amino acids. Germline V gives CDR1 MDHEN, CDR2 SYDVKM. Trimming took 5 bases from V and 5 from J, leaving 24 bases between them.

This chain connects TRBV27 to TRBJ2-2; D is ambiguous. The V gene lost 3 bases and the J gene lost 6 bases, with 17 bases spanning the gap. In germline, CDR1 is MNHEY, CDR2 SMNVEV (reference sequence). The length of the CDR3 is 16 residues. The chain's CDR3 is CASSLVGYRLAGELFF. The CDR3 coding sequence is TGTGCCAGCAGTTTGGTGGGGTACAGATTGGCCGGGGAGCTGTTTTTT.

In its sample, this clonotype was seen a few times. The chain has TRBV28 and TRBJ2-1, with a weak D call TRBD1 (5 bases). The V gene lost 7 bases and the J gene lost 0 bases, with 13 bases spanning the gap. CDR1 and CDR2 (germline): MDHEN, SYDVKM. The CDR3 extends over 15 amino acids. CDR3: CASTRQWSSYNEQFF. Written as DNA, the CDR3 is TGTGCCAGCACCCGACAGTGGAGCTCCTACAATGAGCAGTTCTTC.

This clonotype has just a few counts. This chain uses TRBV7-2 with TRBJ1-5; D is ambiguous. V lost 1 base and J 7 bases, leaving 14 bases between the germline ends. The CDR3 totals 15 residues. Germline V gene sequence: CDR1 SGHTA, CDR2 FQGNSA. CDR3 DNA: TGTGCCAGCAGCTTAGTGGGGTCGACCGAACAGCCCCAGCATTTT. Protein: CASSLVGSTEQPQHF.

This clonotype was observed a few times. The genes are TRBV7-8 and TRBJ1-1, with 8 bases aligning to TRBD1. J gave up 1 base and V 4 bases, and 8 bases lay outside the gene matches. There are 16 residues in the CDR3. The germline V gene has CDR1 SGHVS and CDR2 FQNEAQ. Here the CDR3 DNA reads TGTGCCAGCAGCTCTCGTCCCGGGACAGGGAACACTGAAGCTTTCTTT. Protein sequence: CASSSRPGTGNTEAFF.

This clonotype was seen only a few times. The chain joins TRBV15 to TRBJ2-3; D gene unclear. Germline V gene sequence: CDR1 LNHNV, CDR2 YYDKDF (reference sequence). Trimming removed 4 bases from V and 6 bases from J, with 8 bases in between. CDR3 length: 12 amino acids. The CDR3 sequence is CATSNLGDTQYF. In nucleotides, the CDR3 is TGTGCCACCAGCAATTTGGGGGATACGCAGTATTTT.

This clonotype was seen only a few times. The chain links TRBV12-3 or TRBV12-4 to TRBJ2-2; D may be TRBD2 (5 bases). This CDR3 spans 16 amino acids. Trimming stripped 3 bases from V and 3 bases from J, with 14 bases between. The CDR3 region is CASSLSTGRDTGELFF. The CDR3 nucleotides read TGTGCCAGCAGTTTGTCAACGGGAAGAGACACCGGGGAGCTGTTTTTT.

This clonotype was detected ten times or more. This chain uses TRBV28 with TRBJ2-7; D may be TRBD1 (5 bases). CDR3 length: 15 amino acids. Germline V lookup: CDR1 MDHEN, CDR2 SYDVKM. V lost 5 bases to trimming and J lost 3 bases, with 17 bases between them. The CDR3 is CASSPLLTGDYEQYF. The DNA of the CDR3 is TGTGCCAGCAGTCCCCTGCTCACAGGCGACTACGAGCAGTACTTC.

This sequence joins TRBV7-2 and TRBJ1-5; D may be TRBD1 (5 bases). CDR3 size: 13 residues. Per germline, CDR1 SGHTA and CDR2 FQGNSA. The ends were cut back, 5 bases at V and 2 bases at J, with 7 bases in the middle. CDR3 nucleotide sequence: TGTGCCAGCAGCACGACAGGCAATCAGCCCCAGCATTTT. Translated, it gives CASSTTGNQPQHF. Drawing the rest from reference TRBV7-2 and TRBJ1-5, the complete variable domain is GAGVSQSPSNKVTEKGKDVELRCDPISGHTALYWYRQSLGQGLEFLIYFQGNSAPDKSGLPSDRFSAERTGGSVSTLTIQRTQQEDSAVYLCASSTTGNQPQHFGDGTRLSIL.

The V call is TRBV7-9, the J call TRBJ2-7; weak D call: TRBD1 (5 bases). The CDR3 has 14 residues. Germline V gene lookup returns CDR1 SEHNR and CDR2 FQNEAQ (reference sequence). V was shortened by 5 bases and J by 4 bases, with 15 bases between the two germline ends. The DNA of the CDR3 is TGTGCCAGCAGCAGGGGCAGCCGAGGTTACGAGCAGTACTTC. As protein: CASSRGSRGYEQYF.

V usage is TRBV20-1 and J usage is TRBJ1-5, with 11 positions matching TRBD1. The CDR3 totals 15 residues. CDR1 is DFQATT and CDR2 is SNEGSKA in the germline V gene (reference sequence). Losses at the gene ends were 5 bases for V and 7 bases for J; bases not matched to a gene: 10. CDR3 loop: CSALDRDRGYQPQHF. The CDR3 DNA is TGCAGTGCTCTCGACCGGGACAGGGGGTACCAGCCCCAGCATTTT.

This chain joins TRBV12-3 or TRBV12-4 and TRBJ2-5; D unclear. Trimming left V 3 bases short and J 0 bases short, with 8 bases between. The CDR3 is 14 amino acids. CDR3 DNA: TGTGCCAGCAGTTTCGTACAGCACCAAGAGACCCAGTACTTC. This codes for CASSFVQHQETQYF.

The chain couples TRBV12-3 or TRBV12-4 to TRBJ2-1; D may be TRBD2 (6 bases). The CDR3 loop spans 18 amino acids. V gave up 7 bases and J gave up 2 bases, with 24 bases separating them. CDR3 bases: TGTGCCAGCATCCTGGGGGGAATCCTCCATCTTGCCTACAATGAGCAGTTCTTC. This gives the protein CASILGGILHLAYNEQFF.

The gene calls are TRBV7-6 and TRBJ1-1; possibly TRBD1 for D (6 bases). The germline CDR1 and CDR2 sequences are SGHVS and FNYEAQ. CDR3 size: 16 residues. V lost 0 bases, J lost 6 bases, and 17 bases lay in between. The CDR3 region is CASSLAPQGKGAEAFF. The CDR3, as DNA: TGTGCCAGCAGCTTAGCTCCCCAGGGGAAGGGGGCTGAAGCTTTCTTT.

This chain connects TRBV4-1 to TRBJ2-7; possibly TRBD1 for D (6 bases). Germline V gives CDR1 MGHRA, CDR2 YSYEKL. This CDR3 has 16 amino acids. With 1 base removed from V and 0 bases from J, the gap between germline ends came to 13 bases. The CDR3 DNA reads TGCGCCAGCAGCCAAGGACCGCAGGGGCTCTCCTACGAGCAGTACTTC. This encodes CASSQGPQGLSYEQYF.

This rearrangement joins TRBV4-1 to TRBJ1-5; a weak D match, TRBD1 (5 bases). The CDR3 contains 14 residues. CDR1 and CDR2 (germline): MGHRA, YSYEKL. With 2 bases removed from V and 4 bases from J, the gap between germline ends came to 9 bases. Here the CDR3 reads CASSQLWTNQPQHF. DNA for the CDR3: TGCGCCAGCAGCCAACTGTGGACAAATCAGCCCCAGCATTTT.

In this sample, this clonotype turned up many times. V usage is TRBV20-1 and J usage is TRBJ2-7; TRBD2 is a possible D gene (5 bases). The CDR3 is 14 residues long. Germline loops: CDR1 DFQATT, CDR2 SNEGSKA (reference sequence). V lost 4 bases to trimming and J lost 4 bases, with 17 bases between them. The CDR3 DNA sequence: TGCAGTGCTATTGAGAGGGAAAGACTGTACGAGCAGTACTTC. As protein: CSAIERERLYEQYF.

This chain joins TRBV28 and TRBJ2-3; 10 bases fit TRBD1. This CDR3 has 14 residues. V lost 7 bases, J lost 3 bases, and 4 bases stayed unmatched. Germline V gene sequence: CDR1 MDHEN, CDR2 SYDVKM. CDR3 sequence reads: CASTSGQGTDTQYF. DNA of the CDR3: TGTGCCAGCACCTCGGGACAGGGGACAGATACGCAGTATTTT.

This chain joins TRBV28 and TRBJ2-3; D is uncertain. V was pared by 2 bases and J by 2 bases, with 11 bases between. CDR3 length equals 15 residues. CDR1 is MDHEN, CDR2 SYDVKM, per germline. The CDR3, as DNA: TGTGCCAGCAGTTTACCGGCCCAGTACACAGATACGCAGTATTTT. Translation gives CASSLPAQYTDTQYF.

This clonotype showed up just a few times. This sequence joins TRBV3-1 and TRBJ2-7, with TRBD1 as a possible D gene (5 bases). V was clipped by 1 base and J by 4 bases, with 11 bases between them. CDR3 length equals 14 residues. In germline, CDR1 is LGHDT, CDR2 YNNKEL (reference sequence). The CDR3 protein is CASSQGLGEYEQYF. The CDR3 nucleotides read TGTGCCAGCAGCCAAGGCTTAGGGGAATACGAGCAGTACTTC.

V usage is TRBV11-2 and J usage is TRBJ1-4; D is possibly TRBD1 (6 bases). CDR1 is SGHAT and CDR2 is FQNNGV in the germline V gene. Deletions cut 5 bases from V and 7 bases from J, with 17 bases between. There are 15 residues in the CDR3. CDR3 DNA: TGTGCCAGCAGCCTATTACAGGGTTTAGGTGAAAAACTGTTTTTT. Amino acids: CASSLLQGLGEKLFF.

This clonotype has a count of ten or more. V is TRBV5-1 and J is TRBJ2-5, with D uncertain. CDR1 SGHRS and CDR2 YFSETQ come from the germline V gene. The CDR3 spans 13 residues. V was cut by 0 bases and J by 10 bases, with 13 bases left in between. The CDR3 spells CASSLEGSANQYF. As DNA, the CDR3 is TGCGCCAGCAGCTTGGAAGGCAGCGCAAACCAGTACTTC.

Comments on this clonotype: One end of the junction does not line up with germline, which may come from a read error. The genes are TRBV20-1 and TRBJ2-5; 8 bases line up with TRBD2. Per germline, CDR1 DFQATT and CDR2 SNEGSKA (reference sequence). CDR3 length: 18 residues. The CDR3 here is CSATPAAFSGTIQETQCF. The CDR3 DNA reads TGCAGTGCTACCCCGGCCGCGTTTAGCGGGACCATTCAAGAGACCCAGTGCTTC.

This clonotype occurred a few times. The chain uses TRBV20-1 and TRBJ2-7; 14 bases agree with TRBD2. Trimming cost V 3 bases and J 3 bases; bases outside gene matches: 1. The CDR3 spans 14 residues. CDR1 and CDR2 from the germline V gene are DFQATT and SNEGSKA (reference sequence). In DNA, the CDR3 is TGCAGTGCTAGGGGGACTAGCGGGAGCTACGAGCAGTACTTC. It translates to CSARGTSGSYEQYF.

This clonotype was counted many times. The chain has TRBV18 and TRBJ2-1; perhaps TRBD2 as D (6 bases). The CDR3 covers 14 residues. CDR1 is KGHSH, CDR2 LQKENI, per germline. V shed 0 bases and J shed 8 bases, with 11 bases lying between them. The CDR3 DNA reads TGTGCCAGCTCACCACCTGGACTAATTGATGAGCAGTTCTTC. This codes for CASSPPGLIDEQFF.

There are many counts of this clonotype. The chain recombines TRBV11-2 with TRBJ1-6, with 9 bases lining up with TRBD1. Trimming cost V 4 bases and J 9 bases; bases outside gene matches: 4. The CDR3 sequence is 14 residues long. Germline V CDR1 and CDR2: SGHAT, FQNNGV. The CDR3 region is CASSSGQGASPLHF. The DNA of the CDR3 is TGTGCCAGCAGCTCGGGACAGGGAGCTTCACCCCTCCACTTT. Filled out from reference TRBV11-2 and TRBJ1-6, the complete variable domain reads EAGVAQSPRYKIIEKRQSVAFWCNPISGHATLYWYQQILGQGPKLLIQFQNNGVVDDSQLPKDRFSAERLKGVDSTLKIQPAKLEDSAVYLCASSSGQGASPLHFGNGTRLTVT.

This clonotype was seen many times. This chain links TRBV7-9 with TRBJ1-1, with D possibly TRBD1 on 5 matching bases. Trimming took off 5 bases at V and 5 bases at J, with 18 bases between the two ends. Germline V gene data show CDR1 as SEHNR and CDR2 as FQNEAQ (reference sequence). The CDR3 has 15 amino acids. This chain's CDR3 is CASSKRDHPGTEAFF. In DNA form, the CDR3 reads TGTGCCAGCAGCAAACGGGACCACCCGGGGACTGAAGCTTTCTTT.

This clonotype occurred many times. The rearrangement links TRBV4-3 to TRBJ2-1, with D perhaps matching TRBD1 or TRBD2 (6 bases each). Trimming pared 3 bases from V and 2 bases from J, leaving 14 bases between. The CDR3 has 16 amino acids. The germline V gene has CDR1 LGHNA and CDR2 YSLEER. Written as DNA, the CDR3 is TGCGCCAGCAGCCAGGGCTGGAGGGGGACCTACAATGAGCAGTTCTTC. Protein sequence: CASSQGWRGTYNEQFF.

In this sample, this clonotype turned up a few times. V and J are TRBV10-3 and TRBJ2-3; TRBD1 matches at 10 bases. The CDR3 is 13 residues long. Germline loops: CDR1 ENHRY, CDR2 SYGVKD. V trimming: 11 bases; J trimming: 1 base; junction bases outside the gene matches: 3. Here the CDR3 reads CAVGTGGTDTQYF. CDR3 sequence (DNA): TGTGCCGTCGGGACAGGGGGCACAGATACGCAGTATTTT.

This clonotype was seen a few times. The gene calls are TRBV29-1 and TRBJ2-4; 8 nucleotides match TRBD1. After removal of 6 bases from V and 3 bases from J, the junction contained 7 bases not matched to a gene. CDR1 and CDR2 (germline): SQVTM, ANQGSEA. This CDR3 has 14 amino acids. The CDR3 protein is CSVETGDGKNIQYF. In DNA, the CDR3 is TGCAGCGTGGAGACAGGGGATGGCAAAAACATTCAGTACTTC.

The rearrangement joins TRBV28 to TRBJ1-1; D remains ambiguous. The germline V gene has CDR1 MDHEN and CDR2 SYDVKM. The length of the CDR3 is 14 residues. The V gene lost 4 bases and the J gene lost 1 base, with 10 bases spanning the gap. DNA for the CDR3: TGTGCCAGCAGTTCAGCCAGCCGGAACACTGAAGCTTTCTTT. Encoded protein: CASSSASRNTEAFF.